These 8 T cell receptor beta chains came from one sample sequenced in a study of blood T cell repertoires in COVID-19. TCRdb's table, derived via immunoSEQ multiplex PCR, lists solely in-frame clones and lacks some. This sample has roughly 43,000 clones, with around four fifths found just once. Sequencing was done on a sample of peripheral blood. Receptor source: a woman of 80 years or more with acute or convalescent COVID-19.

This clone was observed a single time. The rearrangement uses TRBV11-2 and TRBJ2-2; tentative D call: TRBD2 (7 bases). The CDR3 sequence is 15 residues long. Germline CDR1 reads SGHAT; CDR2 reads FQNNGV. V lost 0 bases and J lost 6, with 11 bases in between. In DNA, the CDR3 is TGTGCCAGCAGCTTAGATCGGGGGGCTTCCGGGGAGCTGTTTTTT. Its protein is CASSLDRGASGELFF.

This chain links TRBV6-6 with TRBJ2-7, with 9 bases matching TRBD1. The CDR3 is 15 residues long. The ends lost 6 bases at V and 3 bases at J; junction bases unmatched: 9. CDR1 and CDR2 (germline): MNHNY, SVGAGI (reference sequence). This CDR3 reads CASRPSWDRVYEQYF. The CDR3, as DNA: TGTGCCAGCAGACCCTCTTGGGACAGGGTCTACGAGCAGTACTTC.

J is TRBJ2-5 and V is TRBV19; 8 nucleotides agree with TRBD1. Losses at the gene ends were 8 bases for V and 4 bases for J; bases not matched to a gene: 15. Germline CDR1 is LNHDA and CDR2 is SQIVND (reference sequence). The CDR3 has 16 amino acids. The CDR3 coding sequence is TGTGCCAGTTCGCCCACGCGAGACAGGGGAGGAGAGACCCAGTACTTC. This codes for CASSPTRDRGGETQYF.

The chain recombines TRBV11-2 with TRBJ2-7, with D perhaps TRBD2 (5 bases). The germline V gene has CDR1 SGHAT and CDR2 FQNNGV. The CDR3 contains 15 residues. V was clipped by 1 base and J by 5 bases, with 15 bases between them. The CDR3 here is CASSLGGRARDEQYF. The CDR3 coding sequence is TGTGCCAGCAGCTTAGGAGGAAGGGCGAGGGACGAGCAGTACTTC.

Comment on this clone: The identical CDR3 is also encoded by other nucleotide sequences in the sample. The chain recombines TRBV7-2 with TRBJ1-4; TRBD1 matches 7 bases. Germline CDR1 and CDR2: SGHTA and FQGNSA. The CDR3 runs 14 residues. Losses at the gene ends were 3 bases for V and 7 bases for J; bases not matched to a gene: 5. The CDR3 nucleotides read TGTGCCAGCAGCTTTACAGGGGTTGGTGAAAAACTGTTTTTT. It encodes CASSFTGVGEKLFF. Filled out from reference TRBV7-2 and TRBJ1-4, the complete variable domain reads GAGVSQSPSNKVTEKGKDVELRCDPISGHTALYWYRQSLGQGLEFLIYFQGNSAPDKSGLPSDRFSAERTGGSVSTLTIQRTQQEDSAVYLCASSFTGVGEKLFFGSGTQLSVL.

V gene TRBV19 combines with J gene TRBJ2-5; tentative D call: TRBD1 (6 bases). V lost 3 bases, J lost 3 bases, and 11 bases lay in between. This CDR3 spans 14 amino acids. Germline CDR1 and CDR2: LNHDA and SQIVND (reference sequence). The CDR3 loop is CASSINRAEETQYF. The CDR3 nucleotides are TGTGCCAGTAGTATTAACAGGGCTGAAGAGACCCAGTACTTC.

The CDR3 is CASSFSQGGKQTQYF. The DNA of the CDR3 is TGTGCCAGTAGTTTTTCACAGGGGGGTAAACAGACCCAGTACTTC. The chain has TRBV19 and TRBJ2-5; 8 bases agree with TRBD1. The CDR3 is 15 amino acids. Germline loops: CDR1 LNHDA, CDR2 SQIVND (reference sequence). Unmatched junction bases numbered 11, after V lost 5 bases and J lost 6 bases.

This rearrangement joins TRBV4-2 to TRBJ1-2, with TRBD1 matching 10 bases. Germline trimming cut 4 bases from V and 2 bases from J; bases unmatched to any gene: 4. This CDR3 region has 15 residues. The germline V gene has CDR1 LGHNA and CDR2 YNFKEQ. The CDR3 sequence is CASSPRQGANYGYTF. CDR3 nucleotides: TGTGCCAGCAGCCCCCGACAGGGGGCCAACTATGGCTACACCTTC.